This T cell receptor (beta chain) was captured in a study of blood T cell repertoires in COVID-19. Study as a whole: COVID-19 samples, acute and convalescent, were from the United States, Italy and Spain. Sample material is recorded as cDNA or gDNA derived from T cells, B-cell-depleted T cells, or PBMCs.

As regards this clone: One end of the junction varies from germline; a read error may be responsible.

This table comes from immunoSEQ multiplex PCR, and its TCRdb copy is limited to in-frame clones, with some not included. The sample carries 350,000 to 550,000 clones, 87% recorded once. CDR3 size: 15 residues. Germline values: CDR1 SGHTA, CDR2 FQGNSA. The chain employs TRBV7-2 and TRBJ1-2; a possible D gene is TRBD1 (5 bases). The sequence was collected from a woman in her late teens or twenties with acute COVID-19. Sequenced: PBMCs or T cells enriched from blood (not recorded which). The CDR3 region is CASRPRDVLTSPLNF. Here the CDR3 DNA reads TGTGCCAGCAGGCCCCGGGACGTCTTAACTAGCCCCCTTAACTTC.